These 20 T cell receptor beta chains were all obtained from the same sample, sequenced in a study of human T cells and chemical hapten exposure. Noted time point: pre-sensitization, week 0. Treatment noted: therapeutic diphenylcyclopropenone sensitization with weekly scalp DPC. TCRdb fed the RACE reads into MiXCR, producing one record per CDR3 protein. The sample shows roughly 100,000 distinct CDR3 sequences, more than 10% of them seen only once. Sequencing was performed on whole blood, taken in connection with sensitization to the hapten diphenylcyclopropenone (DPC). The receptors were gathered from a woman aged 45-65 years with alopecia areata. Some clones in this sample may be carry-over from other donors' samples.

The rearrangement uses TRBV4-1 and TRBJ2-6; a possible D gene is TRBD1 (5 bases). V gave up 1 base and J gave up 0 bases, with 10 bases separating them. The CDR3 consists of 17 residues. Germline V gene sequence: CDR1 MGHRA, CDR2 YSYEKL. CDR3 in amino acids: CASSQGQTSSGANVLTF. In nucleotides, the CDR3 is TGCGCCAGCAGCCAAGGACAGACGAGCTCTGGGGCCAACGTCCTGACTTTC.

This clonotype has a count of ten or more. The chain couples TRBV7-6 to TRBJ1-5, with D unresolved. There are 13 residues in the CDR3. V lost 3 bases to trimming and J lost 5 bases, with 8 bases between them. The germline CDR1 and CDR2 sequences are SGHVS and FNYEAQ. The CDR3 DNA is TGTGCCAGCAGCTTTAACCTCGATCAGCCCCAGCATTTT. Protein product: CASSFNLDQPQHF.

This clonotype has more than one count but fewer than ten. The chain is built from TRBV5-5 and TRBJ1-1; tentative D call: TRBD1 (5 bases). From germline, CDR1 is SGHKS and CDR2 YYEKEE (reference sequence). The length of the CDR3 is 14 residues. Trimming took off 4 bases at V and 1 base at J, with 11 bases between the two ends. The CDR3 DNA follows: TGTGCCAGCAGCGGAGGGGAGTCGAACACTGAAGCTTTCTTT. This codes for CASSGGESNTEAFF.

There are many counts of this clonotype. The chain links TRBV1 to TRBJ1-5; the table's D gene call, TRBD1, was not cross checked with the DNA. TRBV1 is a recognized pseudogene. There are 16 residues in the CDR3. CDR3 loop: CTSSHPDRGSNQPQHF. The CDR3 nucleotides are TGCACCAGCAGCCATCCCGACAGGGGCAGCAATCAGCCCCAGCATTTT.

The genes are TRBV20-1 and TRBJ1-1; D might be TRBD1 (6 bases). CDR3 length: 13 amino acids. Trimming left V 1 base short and J 2 bases short, with 8 bases between. Germline loops: CDR1 DFQATT, CDR2 SNEGSKA (reference sequence). For the CDR3, the DNA is TGCAGTGCTAGAGTGACAGGAAACACTGAAGCTTTCTTT. Its protein product is CSARVTGNTEAFF.

This clonotype was seen a few times. This chain links TRBV5-1 with TRBJ2-3; 9 bases are shared with TRBD2. V trimming: 4 bases; J trimming: 2 bases; junction bases outside the gene matches: 5. Germline CDR1 and CDR2: SGHRS and YFSETQ. The CDR3 runs to 15 residues. The CDR3 sequence is CASSPTSGYTDTQYF. In DNA, the CDR3 is TGCGCCAGCAGCCCGACTAGCGGATACACAGATACGCAGTATTTT.

This clonotype was seen a handful of times. J is TRBJ2-7 and V is TRBV13; 7 nucleotides match TRBD1. CDR3 length: 13 residues. Losses at the gene ends were 5 bases for V and 6 bases for J; bases not matched to a gene: 7. The germline gives CDR1 PRHDT, CDR2 FYEKMQ (reference sequence). Here the CDR3 reads CASSHQTGREQYF. CDR3 nucleotide sequence: TGTGCCAGCAGCCACCAGACAGGGCGCGAGCAGTACTTC.

This clonotype was seen ten or more times. CDR3 bases: TGTGCCAGCAGTGAAACGGCGCCGGGGCTGATGGGCGAGCAGTACTTC. Amino acids: CASSETAPGLMGEQYF. The chain combines TRBV2 with TRBJ2-7; D is tentatively TRBD1 or TRBD2 (5 bases each). Trimming took off 2 bases at V and 6 bases at J, with 20 bases between the two ends. Germline V gene data show CDR1 as SNHLY and CDR2 as FYNNEI. The CDR3 totals 16 residues.

This clonotype was observed a few times. This chain uses TRBV7-2 with TRBJ2-5, with 7 bases aligning to TRBD1. V lost 3 bases and J lost 9; bases outside the gene matches: 13. The CDR3 contains 15 residues. The germline gives CDR1 SGHTA, CDR2 FQGNSA. The CDR3 protein is CASSFEGAFDGAQYF. For the CDR3, the DNA is TGTGCCAGCAGCTTTGAGGGGGCCTTCGATGGGGCCCAGTACTTC.

The chain has TRBV4-1 and TRBJ1-6; TRBD1 might be the D (6 bases). The CDR3 sequence is 16 residues long. The germline V gene encodes CDR1 MGHRA and CDR2 YSYEKL. Trimming stripped 0 bases from V and 6 bases from J, with 12 bases between. DNA of the CDR3: TGCGCCAGCAGCCAAGATGGGGGGGGCTTTAATTCACCCCTCCACTTT. Residues: CASSQDGGGFNSPLHF.

The chain links TRBV6-5 to TRBJ2-3; D may be TRBD2 (6 bases). The CDR3 runs 15 residues. CDR1 is MNHEY, CDR2 SVGAGI, per germline. V was clipped by 8 bases and J by 4 bases, with 19 bases between them. CDR3 sequence reads: CASSTPGLAADTQYF. The DNA for the CDR3 is TGTGCCAGCTCAACACCGGGACTCGCCGCAGATACGCAGTATTTT.

This clonotype occurred a few times. This chain links TRBV5-5 with TRBJ2-4; D is possibly TRBD1 (6 bases). Germline CDR1 and CDR2: SGHKS and YYEKEE (reference sequence). Between the trimmed V and J ends, which lost 0 bases and 6 bases, there was a span of 10 bases. The CDR3 has 14 residues. CDR3 loop: CASSLEGVPNIQYF. For the CDR3, the DNA is TGTGCCAGCAGCTTGGAGGGGGTCCCAAACATTCAGTACTTC.

This clonotype showed up just a few times. The V gene is TRBV20-1, the J gene TRBJ2-5, with D possibly being TRBD2 (6 bases). Germline loops: CDR1 DFQATT, CDR2 SNEGSKA (reference sequence). The V gene lost 6 bases and the J gene lost 2 bases, with 13 bases spanning the gap. CDR3 length equals 13 residues. DNA of the CDR3: TGCAGTGCCACCTCGGGACTTCAAGAGACCCAGTACTTC. Encoded protein: CSATSGLQETQYF.

There are a few counts of this clonotype. The chain carries TRBV5-1 and TRBJ2-1; TRBD1 matches at 8 bases. The length of the CDR3 is 17 residues. Germline CDR1 SGHRS, CDR2 YFSETQ. V shed 2 bases and J 2 bases; nucleotides not matched to a gene: 9. The CDR3 protein is CASSFARGQGTYNEQFF. DNA for the CDR3: TGCGCCAGCAGCTTTGCCCGAGGACAGGGTACCTACAATGAGCAGTTCTTC. Full variable domain (missing parts from reference TRBV5-1 and TRBJ2-1): KAGVTQTPRYLIKTRGQQVTLSCSPISGHRSVSWYQQTPGQGLQFLFEYFSETQRNKGNFPGRFSGRQFSNSRSEMNVSTLELGDSALYLCASSFARGQGTYNEQFFGPGTRLTVL.

The chain recombines TRBV11-2 with TRBJ2-3; TRBD2 is a possible D gene (5 bases). The CDR3 has 14 residues. Looked up from germline, CDR1 is SGHAT and CDR2 is FQNNGV. V lost 0 bases and J 13 bases, leaving 17 bases between the germline ends. In DNA, the CDR3 is TGTGCCAGCAGCTTAGACATTGGACTCTCTGTGGAGTATTTT. Amino acids: CASSLDIGLSVEYF.

The rearrangement links TRBV12-3 or TRBV12-4 to TRBJ1-1; 9 nucleotides line up with TRBD1. This CDR3 region has 14 residues. The V gene end was trimmed by 6 bases and the J gene end by 3 bases; junction bases not matched to a gene: 5. The CDR3 is CASSQTGGDTEAFF. In nucleotides, the CDR3 is TGTGCCAGCAGCCAGACAGGGGGTGACACTGAAGCTTTCTTT.

This clonotype showed up just a few times. This sequence joins TRBV7-9 and TRBJ1-5; no reliable D call. Per the germline V gene, CDR1 is SEHNR and CDR2 is FQNEAQ (reference sequence). The V gene lost 5 bases and the J gene lost 1 base, with 9 bases spanning the gap. The CDR3 runs to 14 residues. Here the CDR3 reads CASSLAMSNQPQHF. In DNA, the CDR3 is TGTGCCAGCAGCCTCGCAATGAGCAATCAGCCCCAGCATTTT.

This clonotype appeared a few times. The gene calls are TRBV29-1 and TRBJ1-1, with 7 bases lining up with TRBD1. There are 14 residues in the CDR3. V gave up 5 bases and J gave up 4 bases; unmatched junction bases: 10. Looked up from germline, CDR1 is SQVTM and CDR2 is ANQGSEA. The CDR3 reads CSVQGRQGSTEAFF. The CDR3 region has the DNA TGCAGCGTTCAAGGCCGACAGGGAAGCACTGAAGCTTTCTTT. Full variable domain (outside the CDR3, taken from reference TRBV29-1 and TRBJ1-1): SAVISQKPSRDICQRGTSLTIQCQVDSQVTMMFWYRQQPGQSLTLIATANQGSEATYESGFVIDKFPISRPNLTFSTLTVSNMSPEDSSIYLCSVQGRQGSTEAFFGQGTRLTVV.

The rearrangement joins TRBV5-4 to TRBJ2-3; perhaps TRBD1 as D (5 bases). The CDR3 extends over 14 amino acids. V was shortened by 0 bases and J by 8 bases, with 13 bases between the two germline ends. Germline lookup yields CDR1 SGHNT and CDR2 YYREEE (reference sequence). The chain's CDR3 is CASSLDPARGTQYF. As DNA, the CDR3 is TGTGCCAGCAGCTTGGATCCAGCTAGGGGTACGCAGTATTTT.

This clonotype was seen a few times. The rearrangement joins TRBV21-1 to TRBJ2-3; the table names TRBD1, a call not compared with the DNA. TRBV21-1 is deemed a pseudogene. The CDR3 consists of 15 residues. The CDR3 sequence is CASSLLSSPPDTQYF. The CDR3 DNA is TGTGCCAGCAGCCTCCTATCATCCCCCCCAGATACGCAGTATTTT.